This T cell receptor (beta chain) was profiled in a study of CXCR3-negative and CXCR3-positive naive CD8 T cells. About the research overall: The total count of TRB reads reached around 130 million, and each library contributed about 1.5 +/- 0.3 million. Study findings and constraints: Similar TRBV-TRBJ usage characterized naive CXCR3-negative and CXCR3-positive cells; memory cells differed. Memory CD8+ cells showed much lower diversity, while both naive subsets displayed comparably high diversity.

The CDR3 has 17 amino acids. CDR1 DFQATT and CDR2 SNEGSKA come from the germline V gene (reference sequence). 5' RACE with UMI labels generated the TRB cDNA libraries. TCRdb reworked the 5' RACE reads into one entry per CDR3 protein, no DNA. This listing includes approximately 60,000 distinct CDR3 sequences. Details on this clonotype: Its antigen is not known.

Each CD8+ T cell subset was flow-sorted in triplicate. Every sort contained around 310,000 cells. The TCR originated in a human donor in good health. Some clones in this sample may be carry-over from other donors' samples. The rearrangement links TRBV20-1 to TRBJ1-2. The sequenced sample consisted of memory CD8+ T cells from blood. CDR3 region: CSARLRIVVSPYYCYTF.